This TCR beta chain was sequenced during a study of cytomegalovirus exposure and HLA in healthy donors. The study, taken as a whole, reports: The authors listed approximately 150 TCR beta chains as cytomegalovirus-associated.

The donors were in the approximately 120-subject validation cohort; that cohort was separate from the roughly 700-subject first cohort. The length of the CDR3 is 14 residues. With V trimmed by 6 bases and J by 5 bases, 2 bases remained unmatched. Per the germline V gene, CDR1 is MGHDK and CDR2 is SYGVNS. Comments on this clone: Its antigen remains unknown.

Libraries were prepared by immunoSEQ multiplex PCR; TCRdb keeps only in-frame clonotypes and omits some of them. The table has over 120,000 clones, 94% seen once. The sequence was collected from a man between 18 and 29 years old in good health and CMV-seropositive. The specimen was PBMCs. The V gene is TRBV25-1, the J gene TRBJ1-6, with 9 bases identical to TRBD1. The CDR3 here is CASRWTGDNSPLHF. CDR3 DNA: TGTGCCAGCAGATGGACAGGGGATAATTCACCCCTCCACTTT.